This T cell receptor beta chain came from a study of blood T cell repertoires in COVID-19. Measured with immunoSEQ multiplex PCR; TCRdb has only the in-frame clones, and not every one. This sample yields 200,000 to 250,000 clones, of which 83% are seen a single time; about 1.3% belongs to the top ten. CDR1 is SEHNR and CDR2 is FQNEAQ in the germline V gene (reference sequence). This CDR3 spans 13 amino acids. V was cut by 4 bases and J by 2 bases, with 7 bases left in between. The chain links TRBV7-9 to TRBJ2-3, with D unresolved. The source of this sequence is a woman aged 25-40 years with COVID-19, enrolled during active disease. The sample taken for sequencing was peripheral blood. The CDR3 region is CASSSLPTDTQYF. The CDR3 DNA reads as TGTGCCAGCAGCTCACTCCCCACAGATACGCAGTATTTT.